This T cell receptor beta chain was profiled in a study of Graves' ophthalmopathy and Graves' hyperthyroidism. Study results and caveats: Ophthalmopathy was separated from stable hyperthyroidism by a 13-signature model with around 88% sensitivity and approximately 81% specificity. The model predicted progression of ophthalmopathy with a sensitivity of 60% to 71%, and its specificity was 72.22%.

In regard to this clonotype: What it binds is unknown.

Amplification of the TCR beta CDR3 regions used RNA transcripts (as template). The authors performed first-round RT-PCR with HTBI primers and then a second-round multiplex PCR. One entry per CDR3 protein results from TCRdb running MiXCR on the multiplex PCR reads. The sample records under 800,000 distinct CDR3 sequences, approximately 22% being singletons. The CDR3 consists of 14 residues. Germline V gene lookup returns CDR1 LNHDA and CDR2 SQIVND (reference sequence). Trimming stripped 3 bases from V and 1 base from J, with 9 bases between. This clonotype originated in a woman aged 18-29 years with stable Graves' hyperthyroidism. Some clones in this sample may be carry-over from other donors' samples. This chain uses TRBV19 with TRBJ1-1; the D gene is possibly TRBD1 (5 bases). Input material: peripheral blood. CDR3 DNA: TGTGCCAGTAGTATTCGACAGAAGAACACTGAAGCTTTCTTT. Translating it yields CASSIRQKNTEAFF.